The present TCR beta chain was sequenced within a study of blood T cells in healthy people across ages. Findings and caveats of the study: Any conclusive comparison of naive versus antigen-experienced cells was prevented by using unsorted PBMCs.

V shed 3 bases, J shed 0 bases, and the junction held 2 bases outside the gene matches. Germline assignment: CDR1 SGHRS and CDR2 YFSETQ. This CDR3 comprises 16 residues. A note on this clonotype: What it binds is unknown.

Sample-barcoded 5' priming and a J-beta primer mix drove a second PCR of roughly 6 to 12 cycles. Sequencing recovered at least 3 million CDR3-containing paired-end reads from each sample. In TCRdb, the 5' RACE reads were re-called with MiXCR into one record per CDR3 protein. The sample lists about 640,000 distinct CDR3 sequences, approximately 59% seen once, with over 30% in the top ten. Isolating PBMCs gave at least 6 million of these cells per sample. Sequencing was performed on blood. This receptor was obtained from a man between 60 and 75 years old in good health. The chain uses TRBV5-1 and TRBJ1-6; TRBD1 matches at 8 bases. CDR3 amino acids: CASSSQGGSYNSPLHF. The CDR3 DNA is TGCGCCAGCAGCTCACAGGGGGGCTCCTATAATTCACCCCTCCACTTT. Filled out from reference TRBV5-1 and TRBJ1-6, the complete variable domain reads KAGVTQTPRYLIKTRGQQVTLSCSPISGHRSVSWYQQTPGQGLQFLFEYFSETQRNKGNFPGRFSGRQFSNSRSEMNVSTLELGDSALYLCASSSQGGSYNSPLHFGNGTRLTVT.